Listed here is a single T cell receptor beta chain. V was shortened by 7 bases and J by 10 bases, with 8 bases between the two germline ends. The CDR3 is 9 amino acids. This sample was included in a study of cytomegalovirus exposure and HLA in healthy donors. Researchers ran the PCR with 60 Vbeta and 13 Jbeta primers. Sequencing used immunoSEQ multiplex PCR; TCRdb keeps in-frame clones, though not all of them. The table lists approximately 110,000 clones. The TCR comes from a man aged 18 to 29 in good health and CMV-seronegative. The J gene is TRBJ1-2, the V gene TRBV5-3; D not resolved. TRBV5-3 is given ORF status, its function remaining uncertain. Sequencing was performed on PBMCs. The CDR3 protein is CARRVNYTF. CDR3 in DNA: TGTGCCAGACGGGTAAACTACACCTTC.